This entry lists 31 T cell receptor beta chains sequenced from one sample in a study of patients and donors after allogeneic stem cell transplantation. TCRdb reprocessed the RT-PCR reads with MiXCR, giving one entry per CDR3 protein. The profile covers roughly 940,000 distinct CDR3 sequences, with roughly 18% appearing a single time and under 6.5% taken by the ten largest. Sequenced input: blood, either unsorted or a sorted T cell fraction (not recorded which). All receptors derive from a human donor who was either an allogeneic HSCT recipient or a stem cell or donor lymphocyte infusion donor (not recorded which). It is not recorded whose cells these are; they may come from a transplant donor.

This clonotype was seen a few times. This sequence joins TRBV4-2 and TRBJ2-4, with 7 bases aligning to TRBD2. The germline V gene encodes CDR1 LGHNA and CDR2 YNFKEQ. This CDR3 is 15 amino acids long. V lost 0 bases and J lost 6; bases outside the gene matches: 5. CDR3 DNA: TGTGCCAGCAGCCAAGATAAGGCTAGCGGAAACATTCAGTACTTC. Residues: CASSQDKASGNIQYF.

This clonotype came up many times. This sequence joins TRBV20-1 and TRBJ1-5; 7 positions match TRBD1. The CDR3 runs to 17 residues. Germline CDR1 is DFQATT and CDR2 is SNEGSKA (reference sequence). V shed 0 bases, J shed 3 bases, and the junction held 11 bases outside the gene matches. The CDR3 sequence is CSARDSTGWMVNQPQHF. CDR3 nucleotide sequence: TGCAGTGCTAGAGATTCGACAGGGTGGATGGTCAATCAGCCCCAGCATTTT.

This clonotype has only a few counts. This sequence joins TRBV5-1 and TRBJ2-3; D gene unclear. This CDR3 contains 14 residues. Looked up from germline, CDR1 is SGHRS and CDR2 is YFSETQ. The V and J ends lost 4 bases and 6 bases respectively, with 15 bases between them. The CDR3 DNA reads as TGCGCCAGCAGCGACCCCTCCACGAGGGATACGCAGTATTTT. This sequence encodes CASSDPSTRDTQYF. Supplemented by reference TRBV5-1 and TRBJ2-3, the full variable domain reads KAGVTQTPRYLIKTRGQQVTLSCSPISGHRSVSWYQQTPGQGLQFLFEYFSETQRNKGNFPGRFSGRQFSNSRSEMNVSTLELGDSALYLCASSDPSTRDTQYFGPGTRLTVL.

Only a few counts were recorded for this clonotype. J is TRBJ2-2 and V is TRBV6-5; no definite D call. CDR3 length: 19 amino acids. Trimming took off 0 bases at V and 0 bases at J, with 17 bases between the two ends. The V gene's germline CDR1 is MNHEY and CDR2 SVGAGI. The CDR3 bases are TGTGCCAGCAGTTACTCGAATCCCGTTTTAGCCGCGAACACCGGGGAGCTGTTTTTT. Its protein is CASSYSNPVLAANTGELFF.

This clonotype was found a few times. V and J are TRBV4-1 and TRBJ1-2; weak D call: TRBD1 (5 bases). The CDR3 has 14 residues. The germline V gene has CDR1 MGHRA and CDR2 YSYEKL. Trimming pared 6 bases from V and 2 bases from J, leaving 13 bases between. The CDR3 DNA is TGCGCCAGCAGGGACCCGGGACGGAACTATGGCTACACCTTC. It translates to CASRDPGRNYGYTF.

This chain connects TRBV5-5 to TRBJ1-1, with TRBD1 matching over 8 bases. This CDR3 comprises 15 residues. The junction had 3 bases not matched to a gene; V was cut back by 2 bases and J by 0 bases. Per germline, CDR1 SGHKS and CDR2 YYEKEE (reference sequence). This CDR3 is CASSFNRGVNTEAFF. The DNA for the CDR3 is TGTGCCAGCAGCTTTAACAGGGGGGTGAACACTGAAGCTTTCTTT.

In this sample, this clonotype turned up many times. V usage is TRBV25-1 and J usage is TRBJ2-7; 8 nucleotides align to TRBD2. V shed 6 bases and J 0 bases; nucleotides not matched to a gene: 7. The CDR3 is 15 residues long. Germline-derived CDR1 and CDR2 are MGHDK and SYGVNS. CDR3 in DNA: TGTGCCAGCAGCCCTCGGGGGGGCCTCTCCTACGAGCAGTACTTC. Its protein product is CASSPRGGLSYEQYF.

This clonotype has only a few counts. V usage is TRBV19 and J usage is TRBJ1-6; D may be TRBD1 (6 bases). Germline-derived CDR1 and CDR2 are LNHDA and SQIVND (reference sequence). Trimming pared 1 base from V and 7 bases from J, leaving 17 bases between. This CDR3 contains 17 residues. CDR3 loop: CASSIVQGMSGNSPLHF. The CDR3 DNA reads TGTGCCAGTAGTATAGTACAGGGAATGAGCGGCAATTCACCCCTCCACTTT. Looking up the rest from reference TRBV19 and TRBJ1-6 gives the full variable domain: DGGITQSPKYLFRKEGQNVTLSCEQNLNHDAMYWYRQDPGQGLRLIYYSQIVNDFQKGDIAEGYSVSREKKESFPLTVTSAQKNPTAFYLCASSIVQGMSGNSPLHFGNGTRLTVT.

There are a few counts of this clonotype. J is TRBJ2-7 and V is TRBV3-1; D not certain. Germline V gives CDR1 LGHDT, CDR2 YNNKEL (reference sequence). The CDR3 sequence is 14 residues long. The V gene lost 1 base and the J gene lost 1 base, with 8 bases spanning the gap. The CDR3 DNA reads as TGTGCCAGCAGCCAAGGTTTCTTATCCTACGAGCAGTACTTC. Translation gives CASSQGFLSYEQYF.

The sample holds many counts of this clonotype. The V gene is TRBV4-3, the J gene TRBJ2-7; a possible D gene is TRBD2 (6 bases). Trimming shortened V by 2 bases and J by 3 bases, and 11 bases separated the two germline ends. Germline values: CDR1 LGHNA, CDR2 YSLEER. This CDR3 contains 14 residues. This CDR3 is CASSQTLTSYEQYF. The CDR3 region has the DNA TGCGCCAGCAGCCAAACCCTGACTAGCTACGAGCAGTACTTC.

This rearrangement joins TRBV7-2 to TRBJ2-7; D is possibly TRBD2 (6 bases). V lost 5 bases to trimming and J lost 3 bases, with 11 bases between them. This CDR3 has 13 amino acids. Germline CDR1 and CDR2: SGHTA and FQGNSA. CDR3 loop: CASSRREDYEQYF. CDR3 nucleotide sequence: TGTGCCAGCAGCAGAAGGGAGGACTACGAGCAGTACTTC.

This clonotype has a handful of counts. The chain recombines TRBV12-5 with TRBJ2-1, with D unresolved. The V end lost 6 bases, the J end lost 10 bases, and 10 bases lay between the germline ends. The germline gives CDR1 LGHNT, CDR2 FRNRAP. The CDR3 has 11 residues. The CDR3 here is CASGETREQFF. The CDR3 DNA reads as TGTGCTAGTGGCGAAACCCGGGAGCAGTTCTTC.

The CDR3 DNA reads TGCAGTGCTAGTCGGCAGGGGCAGAAGGGCTACACCTTC. This sequence encodes CSASRQGQKGYTF. This sequence joins TRBV20-1 and TRBJ1-2, with D maybe TRBD1 (6 bases). The germline CDR1 and CDR2 sequences are DFQATT and SNEGSKA (reference sequence). The CDR3 covers 13 residues. Trimming took off 3 bases at V and 8 bases at J, with 16 bases between the two ends.

CDR3 DNA sequence: TGTGCCATCAGTGCCGGACTACAAAATTCCTATGGCTACACCTTC. Translation gives CAISAGLQNSYGYTF. The chain employs TRBV10-3 and TRBJ1-2; no definite D call. This CDR3 spans 15 amino acids. CDR1 ENHRY and CDR2 SYGVKD come from the germline V gene. Deletions cut 4 bases from V and 4 bases from J, with 16 bases between.

The genes are TRBV27 and TRBJ2-3; no clear D gene. The germline V gene has CDR1 MNHEY and CDR2 SMNVEV (reference sequence). V was pared by 8 bases and J by 6 bases, with 12 bases between. This CDR3 region has 12 residues. CDR3 sequence (DNA): TGTGCCAGCTGCGGCAGCGCCGATACGCAGTATTTT. Its protein product is CASCGSADTQYF.

This chain uses TRBV12-3 or TRBV12-4 with TRBJ1-5; no definite D call. V lost 6 bases and J 4 bases, leaving 7 bases between the germline ends. This CDR3 region has 12 residues. CDR3 in DNA: TGTGCCAGCAGGTTTCAGAATCAGCCCCAGCATTTT. Translated: CASRFQNQPQHF.

The chain carries TRBV5-6 and TRBJ1-6; D unclear. Looked up from germline, CDR1 is SGHDT and CDR2 is YYEEEE. This CDR3 is built from 15 residues. V was shortened by 6 bases and J by 4 bases, with 14 bases between the two germline ends. In DNA form, the CDR3 reads TGTGCCAGCACCGAAACCCCCTATTATAATTCACCCCTCCACTTT. It is translated as CASTETPYYNSPLHF. The full variable domain, completed using reference TRBV5-6 and TRBJ1-6, is DAGVTQSPTHLIKTRGQQVTLRCSPKSGHDTVSWYQQALGQGPQFIFQYYEEEERQRGNFPDRFSGHQFPNYSSELNVNALLLGDSALYLCASTETPYYNSPLHFGNGTRLTVT.

This clonotype was seen more than once but under ten times. CDR3 DNA sequence: TGTGCCAGCAGTCCGGTAGGGTTGGCTATCTACGAGCAGTACTTC. This gives the protein CASSPVGLAIYEQYF. V and J are TRBV27 and TRBJ2-7; D remains unclear. Trimming stripped 5 bases from V and 3 bases from J, with 17 bases between. This CDR3 has 15 residues. Germline V CDR1 and CDR2: MNHEY, SMNVEV (reference sequence).

V usage is TRBV3-1 and J usage is TRBJ1-2; a possible D gene is TRBD1 (5 bases). V dropped 0 bases and J dropped 2 bases, with 16 bases sitting between them. The germline CDR1 and CDR2 sequences are LGHDT and YNNKEL (reference sequence). The CDR3 is 17 amino acids. This chain's CDR3 is CASSQDRGEAPNYGYTF. CDR3 DNA: TGTGCCAGCAGCCAAGATCGGGGGGAAGCCCCAAACTATGGCTACACCTTC.

V and J are TRBV6-1 and TRBJ1-3, with 8 positions matching TRBD1. J lost 4 bases, V lost 6 bases, and 5 bases had no gene match. Germline assignment: CDR1 MNHNS and CDR2 SASEGT. This CDR3 is built from 14 residues. CDR3 in DNA: TGTGCCAGCAGAGCGGGACAGGCAGGAAACACCATATATTTT. This encodes CASRAGQAGNTIYF.

In its sample, this clonotype was seen many times. The chain carries TRBV20-1 and TRBJ1-5, with unresolved D. From germline, CDR1 is DFQATT and CDR2 SNEGSKA (reference sequence). The CDR3 runs 14 residues. Trimming took off 3 bases at V and 0 bases at J, with 9 bases between the two ends. CDR3 nucleotides: TGCAGTGCTAGGACGGATTATAGCAATCAGCCCCAGCATTTT. This encodes CSARTDYSNQPQHF.

In regard to this clonotype: A much bigger clone sits one base away, suggesting this may be a read error. V is TRBV5-1 and J is TRBJ2-1; unclear D gene. There are 14 residues in the CDR3. Germline CDR1 and CDR2: SGHRS and YFSETQ. CDR3 nucleotide sequence: TGCTCCAGCAGCTTGCGTCGCAGTAGCAATGAGCAGTTCTTC. Translating it yields CSSSLRRSSNEQFF.

This clonotype was detected only a few times. The chain recombines TRBV4-1 with TRBJ2-7; the D gene is possibly TRBD2 (6 bases). The germline V and J ends were trimmed by 5 bases and 3 bases, with 17 bases remaining between them. The CDR3 covers 15 residues. Germline V lookup: CDR1 MGHRA, CDR2 YSYEKL. This chain's CDR3 is CASSGGTDKVYEQYF. The CDR3 nucleotides are TGCGCCAGCAGCGGGGGGACTGACAAGGTCTACGAGCAGTACTTC.

The V call is TRBV12-3 or TRBV12-4, the J call TRBJ1-6; tentatively, D is TRBD1 (6 bases). V was shortened by 5 bases and J by 8 bases, with 16 bases between the two germline ends. There are 15 residues in the CDR3. CDR3 DNA sequence: TGTGCCAGCAGTACAGGACAGACCGACCATTCACCCCTCCACTTT. It is translated as CASSTGQTDHSPLHF.

The chain employs TRBV20-1 and TRBJ2-3; the D gene could be TRBD1 or TRBD2 (6 bases each). The CDR3 is 13 residues long. Trimming took off 5 bases at V and 2 bases at J, with 11 bases between the two ends. Germline values: CDR1 DFQATT, CDR2 SNEGSKA (reference sequence). The CDR3 spells CSACSGATDTQYF. In nucleotides, the CDR3 is TGCAGTGCTTGCTCGGGGGCCACAGATACGCAGTATTTT.

Here the CDR3 DNA reads TGTGCCAGCAGTGCAGGACAGGGGGCTGGGGATGAGCAGTTCTTC. Translated: CASSAGQGAGDEQFF. This chain uses TRBV2 with TRBJ2-1; 11 positions match TRBD1. CDR3 length equals 15 residues. CDR1 SNHLY and CDR2 FYNNEI come from the germline V gene. The ends lost 4 bases at V and 8 bases at J; junction bases unmatched: 7.

This sequence joins TRBV29-1 and TRBJ1-2; no definite D call. Germline assignment: CDR1 SQVTM and CDR2 ANQGSEA. With 1 base removed from V and 4 bases from J, the gap between germline ends came to 7 bases. The CDR3 is 12 residues long. The CDR3 is CSVEVLSYGYTF. The CDR3 nucleotides read TGCAGCGTTGAAGTGCTGAGCTATGGCTACACCTTC.

V usage is TRBV13 and J usage is TRBJ1-2; 10 nucleotides line up with TRBD1. The germline V gene encodes CDR1 PRHDT and CDR2 FYEKMQ (reference sequence). V shed 5 bases, J shed 4 bases, and the junction held 4 bases outside the gene matches. CDR3 size: 14 residues. The CDR3 nucleotides read TGTGCCAGCAGCCGTTGGGACAGGGGCTATGGCTACACCTTC. Its protein product is CASSRWDRGYGYTF.

In this sample, this clonotype turned up a few times. This chain connects TRBV20-1 to TRBJ2-2; D gene unclear. The CDR3 spans 12 residues. Trimming removed 3 bases at V and 5 bases at J, with 7 bases between. Germline CDR1 reads DFQATT; CDR2 reads SNEGSKA (reference sequence). CDR3 in amino acids: CSASPKTGELFF. CDR3 nucleotide sequence: TGCAGTGCTAGCCCAAAAACCGGGGAGCTGTTTTTT.

The rearrangement joins TRBV11-2 to TRBJ2-2; the D call may be TRBD1 or TRBD2 (5 bases each). The CDR3 covers 15 residues. V gave up 4 bases and J gave up 7 bases, with 16 bases separating them. Germline V CDR1 and CDR2: SGHAT, FQNNGV. CDR3 sequence (DNA): TGTGCCAGCAGCTCAGGGTACGGGACCGGCGGGGAGCTGTTTTTT. Translated: CASSSGYGTGGELFF.

This clonotype occurred a few times. This sequence joins TRBV28 and TRBJ1-1, with D perhaps matching TRBD1 (6 bases). V was clipped by 5 bases and J by 4 bases, with 8 bases between them. This CDR3 comprises 12 residues. Germline CDR1 reads MDHEN; CDR2 reads SYDVKM. CDR3 region: CASSGQLTEAFF. The CDR3 bases are TGTGCCAGCAGTGGACAGCTCACTGAAGCTTTCTTT.